The source of this T cell receptor beta chain is a study of cytomegalovirus exposure and HLA in healthy donors. Trimming took 6 bases from V and 5 from J; bases not matched to a gene: 14. The CDR3 extends over 17 amino acids. Germline V gene data show CDR1 as SEHNR and CDR2 as FQNEAQ (reference sequence). PCR used 60 Vbeta primers and 13 Jbeta primers. Sequenced by immunoSEQ multiplex PCR; TCRdb stores in-frame clones only, minus some. The sample lists around 37,000 clones, roughly 82% occurring once. This clonotype originated in a woman younger than 35 in good health and CMV-seropositive. The specimen was PBMCs. The rearrangement joins TRBV7-9 to TRBJ2-1; 9 nucleotides match TRBD1. CDR3 in DNA: TGTGCCAGCAGATCCCCATTAACCGGGACAGGGAACAATGAGCAGTTCTTC. This sequence encodes CASRSPLTGTGNNEQFF.